This T cell receptor beta chain was observed in a study of human thymus T cells. This CDR3 has 17 amino acids. CDR1 and CDR2 (germline): SGHNT, YENEEA. V lost 5 bases and J 4 bases, leaving 20 bases between the germline ends. Data came from immunoSEQ multiplex PCR; TCRdb stores just in-frame clones and leaves some out. In the table there are roughly 120,000 clones, around 96% of which are singletons. Resections were taken during corrective heart surgery, and the thymus tissue came from these. V gene TRBV11-3 combines with J gene TRBJ2-2; D perhaps matches TRBD2 (7 bases). Specimen: thymus tissue. The clonotype was recovered from a boy younger than two with a congenital heart defect but otherwise immunologically healthy. The CDR3 DNA sequence: TGTGCCAGCAGCCGTTTGGGGGGGCCTCTGGGCACCGGGGAGCTGTTTTTT. It yields the protein CASSRLGGPLGTGELFF.